This T cell receptor (beta chain) appears in the sequencing data of a study of blood T cell repertoires in COVID-19 (dated by TCRdb to 2019 to 2021). A note on the overall study: The collaborator samples originated in the United States, Italy and Spain and spanned the acute and convalescent phases of COVID-19. The prospective study material was composed of cDNA or gDNA derived from T cells, B-cell-depleted T cells, or PBMCs. Subjects who had been exposed to COVID-19, were actively infected with it, or had recovered from it provided the deeply sampled blood TCRbeta repertoires that made up the dataset. The repertoires were released in a freely available public database meant as a resource for research on the immune response to SARS-CoV-2. The samples were drawn from two sources: the first 160 participants of the ongoing ImmuneRACE study, and 950 to 1,500 subjects contributed by 6 global collaborators. The sample metadata nearly always contained a de-identified subject ID, COVID-19 status, age in years and sex. HLA class I and class II types, where available, came from metadata supplied by the sample provider rather than from assay-based typing.

Beyond this particular receptor, the publication reports: The amount of clinical and demographic metadata varied by source and participant and was provided uncurated.

With respect to this clone: Its binding antigen is unknown. No base quality information exists; no much larger clone differs at one position.

TCRbeta CDR3 regions were amplified from genomic DNA by means of the immunoSEQ Assay, a bias-controlled multiplex PCR. Under the source paper's analysis protocol: Within the assay, amplification of reference gene primers was used to estimate how many nucleated cells each sample contained. Sequence reads were collapsed and filtered to measure the absolute abundance of every unique TCRbeta CDR3 rearrangement. Productive Simpson clonality was computed per sample as the square root of Simpson's diversity index over productive rearrangements. TCRdb obtained this table from immuneACCESS and retained in-frame rearrangements with V and J assigned. These tables miss some clones; where compared with another copy, unresolved V genes account for less than half of the shortfall, and the remainder is unexplained. The V and J calls and clone size are taken from that table; D and trimming were inferred from the DNA. The table for this sample lists roughly 250,000 clones; around 90% of them were counted only once. The top ten clones comprise nearly 6.5% of the sample.

The CDR3 sequence holds 14 residues, the cysteine and phenylalanine included. The DNA shown is the 42-base CDR3, in frame from base 1. The germline V gene (reference sequence) supplies CDR1 MNHEY and CDR2 SMNVEV. Deletion took 5 bases off V and 8 bases off J, with a span of 13 bases between the germline ends. Participants in the prospective study were aged roughly 18 to 90 years, lived in about two dozen United States geographic areas, and enrolled through a virtual design. In the prospective study, cohorts were assigned on the basis of participant-reported clinical history obtained from a screening survey and a study questionnaire. Mobile phlebotomists in the prospective study collected whole blood, serum and a nasopharyngeal or oropharyngeal swab from every participant. Over an approximately 2-month period, participants in the prospective study had the option of providing additional blood draws and questionnaires. Before DNA extraction, blood samples from the prospective study were shipped at room temperature or frozen.

The receptor chain draws on TRBV27 and TRBJ1-6; no D gene is confidently identified. The sequencing input was PBMCs or T cells enriched from blood (not recorded which). The source is a woman in her twenties or thirties with acute COVID-19. CDR3 reads: CASSLGRSHSPLHF. The nucleotides read TGTGCCAGCAGTCTCGGCAGGTCCCATTCACCCCTCCACTTT.